This T cell receptor beta chain comes out of a study of T cell responses to AZD1222 COVID-19 vaccine. General study results and limits: Baseline antibody screening turned up just a handful of seropositive AZD1222 recipients. Donors were chiefly white British, with a greater number of females, and clonal diversity was perhaps underestimated. Spike-specific TCRs gained breadth and depth after people received two AZD1222 doses.

Here immunoSEQ multiplex PCR was the method, and the copy in TCRdb shows in-frame clones only, minus some. This table has some 200,000 clones, more than 80% appearing once. On this clone: Its target is unknown.

Germline values: CDR1 GTSNPN, CDR2 SVGIG (reference sequence). Trimming took off 1 base at V and 1 base at J, with 5 bases between the two ends. The CDR3 has 13 residues. This sequence was found in an adult who received the MenACWY meningococcal vaccine as a control. This material consisted of peripheral blood, taken 28 days after the second dose of the MenACWY control vaccine. The chain recombines TRBV30 with TRBJ1-5, with D perhaps TRBD1 (5 bases). The CDR3 loop is CAWSGQSNQPQHF. CDR3 in DNA: TGTGCCTGGAGTGGACAGAGCAATCAGCCCCAGCATTTT.